Listed here is a single T cell receptor beta chain. Its antigen is unknown. The data are from a study of T cell responses to AZD1222 COVID-19 vaccine. Study results and caveats: Reportedly, nearly half of unique spike TCRs recognized epitopes outside B.1.351/B.1.1.7 mutations. Seropositivity was recorded at baseline in only 6 or 7 AZD1222 recipients.

The V and J ends lost 7 bases and 5 bases respectively, with 9 bases between them. CDR3 length: 12 residues. From germline, CDR1 is MDHEN and CDR2 SYDVKM. Measured with immunoSEQ multiplex PCR; TCRdb has only the in-frame clones, and not every one. The sample lists 200,000 or so clones, about 92% occurring once. V and J are TRBV28 and TRBJ2-1; D gene unclear. The clonotype was recovered from an adult in good health. The sequencing used peripheral blood, collected on day 0 of MenACWY control vaccination. CDR3 sequence (DNA): TGTGCCAGCACCGCGGACCACAATGAGCAGTTCTTC. Protein sequence: CASTADHNEQFF.